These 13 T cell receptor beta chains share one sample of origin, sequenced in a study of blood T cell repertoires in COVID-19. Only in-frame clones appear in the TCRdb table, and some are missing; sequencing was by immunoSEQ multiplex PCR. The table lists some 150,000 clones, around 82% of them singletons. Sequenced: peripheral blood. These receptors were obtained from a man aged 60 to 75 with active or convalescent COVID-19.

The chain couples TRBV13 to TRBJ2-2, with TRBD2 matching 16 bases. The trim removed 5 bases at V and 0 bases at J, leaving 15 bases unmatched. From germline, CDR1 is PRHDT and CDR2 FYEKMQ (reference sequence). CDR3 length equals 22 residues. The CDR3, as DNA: TGTGCCAGCAGCAACACCGGGACTAGCGGGAGGGAACGAACCACGAACACCGGGGAGCTGTTTTTT. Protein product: CASSNTGTSGRERTTNTGELFF.

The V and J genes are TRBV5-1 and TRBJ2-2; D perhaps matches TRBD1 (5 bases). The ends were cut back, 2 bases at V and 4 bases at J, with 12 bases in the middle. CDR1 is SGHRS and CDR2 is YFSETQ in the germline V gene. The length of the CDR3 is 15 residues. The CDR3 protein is CASSLRQGTTGELFF. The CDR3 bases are TGCGCCAGCAGCTTACGGCAGGGTACCACCGGGGAGCTGTTTTTT.

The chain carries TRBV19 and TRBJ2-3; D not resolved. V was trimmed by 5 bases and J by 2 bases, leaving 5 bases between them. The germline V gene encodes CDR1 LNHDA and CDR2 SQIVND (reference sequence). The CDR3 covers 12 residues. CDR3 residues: CASSLNTDTQYF. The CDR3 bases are TGTGCCAGTAGTTTAAACACAGATACGCAGTATTTT. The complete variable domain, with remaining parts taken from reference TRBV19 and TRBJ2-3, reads DGGITQSPKYLFRKEGQNVTLSCEQNLNHDAMYWYRQDPGQGLRLIYYSQIVNDFQKGDIAEGYSVSREKKESFPLTVTSAQKNPTAFYLCASSLNTDTQYFGPGTRLTVL.

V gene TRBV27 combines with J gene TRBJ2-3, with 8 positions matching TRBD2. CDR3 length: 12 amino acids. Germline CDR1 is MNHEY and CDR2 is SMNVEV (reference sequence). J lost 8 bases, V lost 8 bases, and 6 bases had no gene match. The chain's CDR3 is CASGIGRGTQYF. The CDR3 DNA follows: TGTGCCAGCGGAATCGGGAGGGGTACGCAGTATTTT.

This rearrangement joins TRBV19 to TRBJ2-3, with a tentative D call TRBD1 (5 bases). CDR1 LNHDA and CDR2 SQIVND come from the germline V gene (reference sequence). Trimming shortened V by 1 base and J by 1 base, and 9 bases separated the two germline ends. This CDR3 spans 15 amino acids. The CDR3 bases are TGTGCCAGTAGTATAGGGACAAGCGGCACAGATACGCAGTATTTT. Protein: CASSIGTSGTDTQYF.

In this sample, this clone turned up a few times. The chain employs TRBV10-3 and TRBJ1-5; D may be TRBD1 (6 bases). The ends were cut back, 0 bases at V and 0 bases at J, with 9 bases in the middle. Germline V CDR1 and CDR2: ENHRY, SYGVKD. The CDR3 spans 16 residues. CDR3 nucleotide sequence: TGTGCCATCAGTGAGTCGGGCAGGGGTAGCAATCAGCCCCAGCATTTT. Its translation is CAISESGRGSNQPQHF.

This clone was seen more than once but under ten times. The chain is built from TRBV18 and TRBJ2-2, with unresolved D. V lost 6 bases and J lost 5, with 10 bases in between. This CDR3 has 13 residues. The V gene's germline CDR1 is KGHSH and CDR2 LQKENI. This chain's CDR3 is CASSPTETGELFF. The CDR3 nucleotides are TGTGCCAGCTCGCCGACGGAGACCGGGGAGCTGTTTTTT.

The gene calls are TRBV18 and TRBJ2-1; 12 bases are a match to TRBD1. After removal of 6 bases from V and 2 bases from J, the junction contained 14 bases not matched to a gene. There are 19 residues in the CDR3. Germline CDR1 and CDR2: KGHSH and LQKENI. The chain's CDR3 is CASSRRGQGARGPYNEQFF. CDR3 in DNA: TGTGCCAGCTCCCGGCGGGGACAGGGGGCGCGTGGACCCTACAATGAGCAGTTCTTC.

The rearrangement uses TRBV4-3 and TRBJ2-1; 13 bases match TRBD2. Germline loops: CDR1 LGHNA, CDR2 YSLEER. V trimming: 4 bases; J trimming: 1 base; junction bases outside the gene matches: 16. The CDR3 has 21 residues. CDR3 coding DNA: TGCGCCAGCAGCCTCAGGGGTATACTAGCGGGAGGGCCCGGGTCCTACAATGAGCAGTTCTTC. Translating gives CASSLRGILAGGPGSYNEQFF.

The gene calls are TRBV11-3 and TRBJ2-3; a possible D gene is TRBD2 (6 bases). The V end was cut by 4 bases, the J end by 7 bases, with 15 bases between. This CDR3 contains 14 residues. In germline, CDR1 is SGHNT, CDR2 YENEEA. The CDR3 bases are TGTGCCAGCAGCTCGGGTGGGGGGATCTATACGCAGTATTTT. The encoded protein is CASSSGGGIYTQYF.

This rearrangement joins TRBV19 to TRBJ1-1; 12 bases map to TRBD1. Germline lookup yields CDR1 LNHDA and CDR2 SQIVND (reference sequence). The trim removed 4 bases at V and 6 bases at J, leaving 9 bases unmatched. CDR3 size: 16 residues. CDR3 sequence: CASSNRDRGLRAEAFF. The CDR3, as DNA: TGTGCCAGTAGTAACCGGGACAGGGGGCTGAGGGCTGAAGCTTTCTTT.

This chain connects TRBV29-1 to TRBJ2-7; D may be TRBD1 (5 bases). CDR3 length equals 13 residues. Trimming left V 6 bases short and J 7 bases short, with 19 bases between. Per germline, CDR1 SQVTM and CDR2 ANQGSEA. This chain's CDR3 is CSVKQGILREQYF. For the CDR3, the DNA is TGCAGCGTAAAGCAGGGCATCTTGAGGGAGCAGTACTTC.

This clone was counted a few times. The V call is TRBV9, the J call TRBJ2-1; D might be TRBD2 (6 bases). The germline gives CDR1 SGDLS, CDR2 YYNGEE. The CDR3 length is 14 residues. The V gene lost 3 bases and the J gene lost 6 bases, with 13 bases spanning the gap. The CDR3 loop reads CASSEGTPGNEQFF. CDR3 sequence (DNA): TGTGCCAGCAGCGAGGGGACTCCGGGCAATGAGCAGTTCTTC.